Each of the 16 T cell receptor beta chains below was sequenced from the same sample in a study of T cells in Graves' hyperthyroidism and ophthalmopathy. RNA transcripts yielded amplified TCR beta CDR3 regions. The TCR CDR3 first-round RT-PCR relied on the HTBI primer set. From the multiplex PCR reads, TCRdb called clonotypes with MiXCR, one entry per CDR3 protein. Among about 270,000 distinct CDR3 sequences listed, 15% were seen once. The sample was blood. The source of these receptors is a woman aged 50 to 65 with Graves' hyperthyroidism that later progressed to Graves' ophthalmopathy.

In its sample, this clonotype was seen many times. CDR3 protein: CATRVSGANVLTF. CDR3 nucleotide sequence: TGTGCCACCAGGGTCTCTGGGGCCAACGTCCTGACTTTC. The chain joins TRBV28 to TRBJ2-6; D may be TRBD1 (5 bases). From germline, CDR1 is MDHEN and CDR2 SYDVKM. The CDR3 is made up of 13 amino acids. Between the trimmed V and J ends, which lost 10 bases and 0 bases, there was a span of 7 bases.

This clonotype showed up many times. V is TRBV18 and J is TRBJ1-1, with D perhaps matching TRBD1 (6 bases). Germline V gene data show CDR1 as KGHSH and CDR2 as LQKENI. The ends were cut back, 5 bases at V and 3 bases at J, with 13 bases in the middle. This CDR3 spans 14 amino acids. The DNA for the CDR3 is TGTGCCAGCTCAAGCGGGGGCTCCCACACTGAAGCTTTCTTT. As protein: CASSSGGSHTEAFF.

This clonotype was seen many times. The chain is built from TRBV12-5 and TRBJ2-1, with D maybe TRBD1 (5 bases). V was shortened by 1 base and J by 0 bases, with 16 bases between the two germline ends. Germline-derived CDR1 and CDR2 are LGHNT and FRNRAP. The CDR3 has 18 residues. CDR3 amino acids: CASGLERGWASSYNEQFF. The CDR3 nucleotides are TGTGCTAGTGGTTTGGAAAGGGGCTGGGCTAGCTCCTACAATGAGCAGTTCTTC.

This clonotype appeared many times. CDR3 DNA: TGTGCCACCGGGGTAGGGACAGGGGAAGGGGCCCTCTACGAGCAGTACTTC. Translation gives CATGVGTGEGALYEQYF. The rearrangement joins TRBV10-3 to TRBJ2-7; TRBD1 matches at 10 bases. The germline V gene encodes CDR1 ENHRY and CDR2 SYGVKD. Losses at the gene ends were 10 bases for V and 3 bases for J; bases not matched to a gene: 18. This CDR3 is 17 amino acids long.

The table lists this clonotype with many counts. The chain carries TRBV2 and TRBJ1-1; unclear D gene. CDR3 length: 15 residues. V lost 7 bases, J lost 3 bases, and 18 bases lay in between. Per the germline V gene, CDR1 is SNHLY and CDR2 is FYNNEI. CDR3 sequence: CASTGGASGDTEAFF. DNA for the CDR3: TGTGCCAGCACTGGAGGAGCAAGTGGGGACACTGAAGCTTTCTTT. The complete variable domain, with remaining parts taken from reference TRBV2 and TRBJ1-1, reads EPEVTQTPSHQVTQMGQEVILRCVPISNHLYFYWYRQILGQKVEFLVSFYNNEISEKSEIFDDQFSVERPDGSNFTLKIRSTKLEDSAMYFCASTGGASGDTEAFFGQGTRLTVV.

The table lists this clonotype with many counts. This chain joins TRBV3-1 and TRBJ1-2, with 10 bases fitting TRBD1. This CDR3 contains 14 residues. J lost 8 bases, V lost 4 bases, and 7 bases had no gene match. Germline V lookup: CDR1 LGHDT, CDR2 YNNKEL (reference sequence). The CDR3 nucleotides read TGTGCCAGCAGCCGCCGGGACAGGGGAAGCGGCTACACCTTC. Encoded protein: CASSRRDRGSGYTF.

This clonotype occurred a few times. The genes are TRBV5-1 and TRBJ1-2, with a tentative D call TRBD1 (5 bases). CDR1 SGHRS and CDR2 YFSETQ come from the germline V gene. V dropped 3 bases and J dropped 0 bases, with 9 bases sitting between them. The CDR3 is made up of 14 amino acids. The CDR3 region is CASSSGHPNYGYTF. In nucleotides, the CDR3 is TGCGCCAGCAGCTCCGGACATCCTAACTATGGCTACACCTTC. Combining the CDR3 with reference TRBV5-1 and TRBJ1-2 gives the whole variable domain KAGVTQTPRYLIKTRGQQVTLSCSPISGHRSVSWYQQTPGQGLQFLFEYFSETQRNKGNFPGRFSGRQFSNSRSEMNVSTLELGDSALYLCASSSGHPNYGYTFGSGTRLTVV.

This clonotype has a count of ten or more. The chain couples TRBV28 to TRBJ2-7; possible D gene TRBD2, 5 bases. V was pared by 6 bases and J by 3 bases, with 18 bases between. Germline V lookup: CDR1 MDHEN, CDR2 SYDVKM. The CDR3 spans 15 residues. Here the CDR3 reads CASRTGVNGVYEQYF. CDR3 coding DNA: TGTGCCAGCAGGACCGGCGTGAACGGGGTCTACGAGCAGTACTTC.

This clonotype was detected many times. The chain uses TRBV7-9 and TRBJ2-7; D assignment may be TRBD1 or TRBD2 (5 bases each). The germline V gene encodes CDR1 SEHNR and CDR2 FQNEAQ (reference sequence). Trimming took off 2 bases at V and 4 bases at J, with 12 bases between the two ends. CDR3 length: 14 residues. For the CDR3, the DNA is TGTGCCAGCAGCTTAACCGGGACGGCTTACGAGCAGTACTTC. Its protein product is CASSLTGTAYEQYF.

Many counts were recorded for this clonotype. The chain employs TRBV11-1 and TRBJ2-3; D remains ambiguous. The germline gives CDR1 SGHAT, CDR2 FQDESV (reference sequence). This CDR3 contains 15 residues. Trimming cost V 2 bases and J 1 base, with 10 bases left between them. DNA for the CDR3: TGTGCCAGCAGCTTAATTAGATCTGGCACAGATACGCAGTATTTT. The encoded protein is CASSLIRSGTDTQYF.

This clonotype was seen at least ten times. This rearrangement joins TRBV2 to TRBJ1-1; 7 bases fit TRBD1. Losses at the gene ends were 6 bases for V and 4 bases for J; bases not matched to a gene: 8. CDR1 and CDR2 (germline): SNHLY, FYNNEI. This CDR3 comprises 14 residues. The DNA of the CDR3 is TGTGCCAGCAGCCAGACAGGGACCGCCACTGAAGCTTTCTTT. The encoded protein is CASSQTGTATEAFF.

The table lists this clonotype with a few counts. The chain employs TRBV4-2 and TRBJ2-1, with 8 bases fitting TRBD2. Germline V gives CDR1 LGHNA, CDR2 YNFKEQ. The CDR3 has 16 amino acids. V lost 1 base, J lost 8 bases, and 10 bases stayed unmatched. The CDR3 DNA follows: TGTGCCAGCAGCCAAGGTTCGAGCGGGAGAGGCGATGAGCAGTTCTTC. Translating gives CASSQGSSGRGDEQFF.

This clonotype has only a few counts. Mismatch with germline at one junction end may stem from a read error. The rearrangement links TRBV27 to TRBJ1-1, with TRBD1 matching 9 bases. The V gene's germline CDR1 is MNHEY and CDR2 SMNVEV (reference sequence). CDR3 length: 13 amino acids. This chain's CDR3 is CAAQGQGNTVAFF. The CDR3 DNA reads as TGTGCCGCTCAGGGACAGGGTAACACTGTAGCTTTCTTT.

The gene calls are TRBV7-9 and TRBJ2-3, with D possibly matching TRBD2 (5 bases). V was cut by 1 base and J by 3 bases, with 17 bases left in between. Germline values: CDR1 SEHNR, CDR2 FQNEAQ (reference sequence). The CDR3 is 17 amino acids. CDR3 amino acids: CASSLDGPGWITDTQYF. CDR3 nucleotide sequence: TGTGCCAGCAGCTTAGACGGGCCGGGATGGATTACAGATACGCAGTATTTT.

The chain is built from TRBV10-3 and TRBJ2-2; a possible D gene is TRBD1 (6 bases). V was clipped by 3 bases and J by 2 bases, with 10 bases between them. Per the germline V gene, CDR1 is ENHRY and CDR2 is SYGVKD. The CDR3 is 15 residues long. The CDR3 reads CAISDRDTNTGELFF. CDR3 DNA: TGTGCCATCAGTGACCGGGACACCAACACCGGGGAGCTGTTTTTT.

The chain carries TRBV6-1 and TRBJ2-7; a possible D gene is TRBD1 (6 bases). Germline V lookup: CDR1 MNHNS, CDR2 SASEGT. The CDR3 is made up of 14 amino acids. CDR3 DNA sequence: TGTGTTAGCACCCCACAGGGTGTTGATTACGAGCAGTACTTC. It translates to CVSTPQGVDYEQYF.